These T cell receptor beta chains were read from a single sample in a study of CD8+ T cells in alopecia areata. Clones were read by immunoSEQ multiplex PCR, and TCRdb kept only the in-frame ones, dropping some. The sample carries over 250,000 clones, over 45% recorded once. The source material was CD4+ T cells sorted from blood, sampled at roughly week 53, from a patient treated with tofacitinib. These receptors all come from a human donor with alopecia areata. Each CDR3 is given with its conserved first and last residue. Fields, in order: clone size, D gene, V gene, J gene, CDR3 protein, CDR3 DNA. D genes are given only for firm matches. The size of a clone is reported for some rows only, either as once, few or many, or as a class for expanded clones.

few	.	TRBV10-3	TRBJ1-1	CAISESGGGAEAFF	TGTGCCATCAGTGAGTCTGGAGGGGGAGCCGAAGCTTTCTTT
.	TRBD1	TRBV5-1	TRBJ2-2	CASSYDRASNTGELFF	TGCGCCAGCAGCTATGACAGGGCCTCGAACACCGGGGAGCTGTTTTTT
.	TRBD1	TRBV30	TRBJ1-5	CAWSGQGSQPQHF	TGTGCCTGGAGTGGACAGGGAAGTCAGCCCCAGCATTTT
.	TRBD1	TRBV5-1	TRBJ2-3	CASSLGPQGGDTDTQYF	TGCGCCAGCAGCTTGGGGCCACAGGGGGGAGACACAGATACGCAGTATTTT
.	TRBD1	TRBV4-3	TRBJ2-1	CASSQGQGAVDEQFF	TGCGCCAGCAGCCAAGGACAGGGGGCGGTAGATGAGCAGTTCTTC
once	.	TRBV6-5	TRBJ1-1	CASSSWTWSMNTEAFF	TGTGCCAGCAGTTCCTGGACTTGGTCGATGAACACTGAAGCTTTCTTT
.	.	TRBV6-6	TRBJ2-7	CASSRTVFSYEQYF	TGTGCCAGCAGCCGGACAGTCTTCTCCTACGAGCAGTACTTC
.	.	TRBV30	TRBJ2-5	CAWSGQETQYF	TGTGCCTGGAGCGGTCAAGAGACCCAGTACTTC
.	TRBD1	TRBV4-1	TRBJ2-3	CASSQDKGAGDTQYF	TGCGCCAGCAGCCAAGATAAGGGGGCCGGAGATACGCAGTATTTT
few	.	TRBV18	TRBJ2-6	CASSPGGSGANVLTF	TGTGCCAGCTCACCCGGGGGCTCTGGGGCCAACGTCCTGACTTTC
.	.	TRBV30	TRBJ2-1	CAYRGYNEQFF	TGTGCCTACCGGGGATACAATGAGCAGTTCTTC
.	TRBD2	TRBV15	TRBJ2-5	CATSRGLAGQETQYF	TGTGCCACCAGCAGAGGACTAGCCGGTCAAGAGACCCAGTACTTC
few	.	TRBV29-1	TRBJ2-7	CSVGGAGPTYEQYF	TGCAGCGTTGGGGGCGCGGGACCCACCTACGAGCAGTACTTC
.	.	TRBV12-2	TRBJ2-7	CASRLATGPDEQYF	TGTGCAAGTCGCTTAGCCACGGGACCTGACGAGCAGTACTTC
few	.	TRBV30	TRBJ2-7	CAWKGGDGGSYEQYF	TGTGCCTGGAAGGGGGGAGACGGGGGCTCCTACGAGCAGTACTTC
.	.	TRBV11-2	TRBJ1-5	CASSLETGGNQPQHF	TGTGCCAGCAGCTTAGAGACAGGAGGCAATCAGCCCCAGCATTTT
.	TRBD1	TRBV30	TRBJ1-2	CAWSIQGRNGYTF	TGTGCCTGGAGTATACAGGGGAGGAATGGCTACACCTTC
.	.	TRBV11-2	TRBJ1-6	CASSFGLGDSPLHF	TGTGCCAGCAGCTTCGGATTGGGGGATTCACCCCTCCACTTT
.	TRBD1	TRBV30	TRBJ2-3	CAWSVTGGWADTQYF	TGTGCCTGGAGTGTTACAGGGGGCTGGGCAGATACGCAGTATTTT
.	.	TRBV7-6	TRBJ2-7	CASSLKPSYEQYF	TGTGCCAGCAGCTTAAAACCATCCTACGAGCAGTACTTC
.	.	TRBV30	TRBJ1-1	CAWIGGSNTEAFF	TGTGCCTGGATAGGGGGATCGAACACTGAAGCTTTCTTT
once	TRBD1	TRBV4-3	TRBJ1-2	CASSQDHRQGLNYGYTF	TGCGCCAGCAGCCAAGATCACCGACAGGGACTTAACTATGGCTACACCTTC
few	.	TRBV19	TRBJ2-5	CASSIVGFQETQYF	TGTGCCAGTAGTATCGTTGGATTCCAAGAGACCCAGTACTTC
once	TRBD1	TRBV9	TRBJ1-5	CASSDGTGANQPQHF	TGTGCCAGCAGCGATGGGACAGGAGCCAATCAGCCCCAGCATTTT
once	TRBD1	TRBV29-1	TRBJ2-1	CSAFRDSADNEQFF	TGCAGCGCCTTTCGGGACAGCGCTGACAATGAGCAGTTCTTC
few	.	TRBV29-1	TRBJ2-7	CSFRDTEQYF	TGCAGCTTCCGGGACACCGAGCAGTACTTC
.	.	TRBV7-2	TRBJ2-7	CASSPSSYEQYF	TGTGCCAGCAGCCCTAGCTCCTACGAGCAGTACTTC
.	TRBD2	TRBV29-1	TRBJ2-1	CSATTSGGSYNEQFF	TGCAGCGCCACGACTAGCGGGGGGTCCTACAATGAGCAGTTCTTC
.	.	TRBV25-1	TRBJ1-4	CASSELGEQLFF	TGTGCCAGCAGTGAATTGGGGGAGCAACTGTTTTTT
.	.	TRBV30	TRBJ1-6	CAWSAAGGNSPLHF	TGTGCCTGGAGTGCGGCGGGGGGTAATTCACCCCTCCACTTT
.	.	TRBV7-9	TRBJ2-5	CASSFGAELGTQYF	TGTGCCAGCAGCTTCGGGGCGGAGCTTGGGACCCAGTACTTC
.	TRBD2	TRBV5-1	TRBJ2-1	CASSLVASGGSYNEQFF	TGCGCCAGCAGCTTGGTAGCTAGCGGGGGCTCCTACAATGAGCAGTTCTTC
.	.	TRBV9	TRBJ1-6	CASSARSGSPLHF	TGTGCCAGCAGCGCCCGGTCCGGATCACCCCTCCACTTT
.	TRBD1	TRBV29-1	TRBJ1-2	CSVGQGNNYGYTF	TGCAGCGTAGGACAGGGTAATAACTATGGCTACACCTTC
few	TRBD2	TRBV29-1	TRBJ2-5	CSVVVAGGQTQYF	TGCAGCGTTGTGGTGGCGGGGGGGCAGACCCAGTACTTC
.	.	TRBV7-2	TRBJ1-5	CASSPAGSSNQPQHF	TGTGCCAGCAGCCCCGCAGGGAGTAGCAATCAGCCCCAGCATTTT
.	.	TRBV29-1	TRBJ2-7	CSVRGGRREQYF	TGCAGCGTCAGAGGGGGTCGGAGGGAGCAGTACTTC
.	.	TRBV5-1	TRBJ2-7	CASSYWTDYEQYF	TGCGCCAGCAGCTACTGGACGGACTACGAGCAGTACTTC
.	.	TRBV5-1	TRBJ1-1	CASRRRQGFTEAFF	TGCGCCAGCAGACGACGGCAGGGGTTCACTGAAGCTTTCTTT
many	.	TRBV29-1	TRBJ2-3	CSVLGVATGADTQYF	TGCAGCGTCCTAGGGGTGGCGACGGGGGCGGATACGCAGTATTTT
.	TRBD1	TRBV7-6	TRBJ2-6	CASSLGQGSGANVLTF	TGTGCCAGCAGCCTCGGACAGGGCTCTGGGGCCAACGTCCTGACTTTC
.	.	TRBV30	TRBJ1-1	CAWSVRGQLNTEAFF	TGTGCCTGGAGTGTTCGGGGCCAGCTAAACACTGAAGCTTTCTTT
.	TRBD1	TRBV5-6	TRBJ1-1	CASSLAGTAKNTEAFF	TGTGCCAGCAGCTTAGCCGGGACAGCCAAGAACACTGAAGCTTTCTTT
.	.	TRBV27	TRBJ1-1	CASSSGLRTEAFF	TGTGCCAGCAGTTCGGGGCTACGCACTGAAGCTTTCTTT
few	TRBD1	TRBV4-1	TRBJ2-2	CASSPHGTGITGELFF	TGCGCCAGCAGCCCACACGGGACAGGGATCACCGGGGAGCTGTTTTTT